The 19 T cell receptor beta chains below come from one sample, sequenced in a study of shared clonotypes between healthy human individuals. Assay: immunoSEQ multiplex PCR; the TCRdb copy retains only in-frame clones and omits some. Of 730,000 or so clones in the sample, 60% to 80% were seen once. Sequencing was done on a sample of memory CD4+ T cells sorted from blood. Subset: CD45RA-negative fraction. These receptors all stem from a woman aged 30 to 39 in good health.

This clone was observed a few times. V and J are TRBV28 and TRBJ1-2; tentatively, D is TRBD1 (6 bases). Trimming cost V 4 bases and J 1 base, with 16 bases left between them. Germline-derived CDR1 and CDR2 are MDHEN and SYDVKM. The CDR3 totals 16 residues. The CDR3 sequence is CASSSGATQINYGYTF. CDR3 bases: TGTGCCAGCAGTTCAGGGGCCACCCAGATTAACTATGGCTACACCTTC.

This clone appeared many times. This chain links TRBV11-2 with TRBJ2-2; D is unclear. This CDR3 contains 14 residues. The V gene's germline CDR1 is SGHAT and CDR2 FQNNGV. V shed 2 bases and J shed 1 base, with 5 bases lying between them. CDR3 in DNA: TGTGCCAGCAGCTTAAAGGGGAACACCGGGGAGCTGTTTTTT. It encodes CASSLKGNTGELFF.

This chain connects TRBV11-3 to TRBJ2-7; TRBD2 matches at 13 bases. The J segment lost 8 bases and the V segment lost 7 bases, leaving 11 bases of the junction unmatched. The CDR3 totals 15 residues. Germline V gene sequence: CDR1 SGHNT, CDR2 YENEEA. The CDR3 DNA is TGTGCCAGCACCAACACCGGGACTAGCGGGACCAAGCAGTACTTC. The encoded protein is CASTNTGTSGTKQYF.

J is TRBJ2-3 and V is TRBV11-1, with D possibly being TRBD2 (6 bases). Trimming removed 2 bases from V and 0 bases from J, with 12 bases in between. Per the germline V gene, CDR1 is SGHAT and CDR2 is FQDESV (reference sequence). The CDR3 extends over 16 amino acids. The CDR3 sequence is CASSLRRDPSTDTQYF. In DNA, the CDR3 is TGTGCCAGCAGCTTAAGGAGGGACCCTAGCACAGATACGCAGTATTTT.

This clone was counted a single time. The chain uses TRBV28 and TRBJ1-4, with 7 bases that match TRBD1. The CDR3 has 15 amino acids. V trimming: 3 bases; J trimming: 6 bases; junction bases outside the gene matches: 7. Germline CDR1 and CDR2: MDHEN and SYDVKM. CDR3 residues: CASSFQGGLHEKLFF. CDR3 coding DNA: TGTGCCAGCAGTTTCCAGGGGGGACTGCATGAAAAACTGTTTTTT.

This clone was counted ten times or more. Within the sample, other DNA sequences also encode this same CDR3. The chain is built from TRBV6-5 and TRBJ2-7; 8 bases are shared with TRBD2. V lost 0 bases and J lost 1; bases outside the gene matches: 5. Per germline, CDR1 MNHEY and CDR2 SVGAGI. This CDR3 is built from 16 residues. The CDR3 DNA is TGTGCCAGCAGTTACTCGTCGCTAGCGGGTTCCTACGAGCAGTACTTC. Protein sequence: CASSYSSLAGSYEQYF.

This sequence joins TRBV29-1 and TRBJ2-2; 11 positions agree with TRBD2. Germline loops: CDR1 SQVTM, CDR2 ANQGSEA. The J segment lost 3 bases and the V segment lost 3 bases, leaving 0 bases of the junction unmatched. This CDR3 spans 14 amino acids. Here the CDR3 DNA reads TGCAGCGTTGAGGGACTAGCGGACACCGGGGAGCTGTTTTTT. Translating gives CSVEGLADTGELFF.

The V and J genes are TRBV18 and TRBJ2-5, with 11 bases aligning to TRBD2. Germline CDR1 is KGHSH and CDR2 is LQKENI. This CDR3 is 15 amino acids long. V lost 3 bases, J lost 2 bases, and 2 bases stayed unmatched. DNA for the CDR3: TGTGCCAGCTCACCTGGGACTAGCGGACAAGAGACCCAGTACTTC. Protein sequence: CASSPGTSGQETQYF.

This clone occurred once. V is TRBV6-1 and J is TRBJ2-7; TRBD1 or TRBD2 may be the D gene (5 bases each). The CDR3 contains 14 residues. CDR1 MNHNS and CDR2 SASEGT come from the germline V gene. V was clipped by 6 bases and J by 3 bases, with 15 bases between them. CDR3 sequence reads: CASREGPLGYEQYF. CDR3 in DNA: TGTGCCAGCAGAGAGGGACCTTTAGGCTACGAGCAGTACTTC.

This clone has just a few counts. The chain's CDR3 is CASSPRTSGQYNEQFF. The CDR3 nucleotides read TGTGCCAGCAGTCCCCGGACTAGCGGGCAATACAATGAGCAGTTCTTC. V and J are TRBV28 and TRBJ2-1; 11 positions agree with TRBD2. This CDR3 region has 16 residues. In germline, CDR1 is MDHEN, CDR2 SYDVKM. The V and J ends lost 5 bases and 4 bases, in that order; junction bases with no gene match: 7.

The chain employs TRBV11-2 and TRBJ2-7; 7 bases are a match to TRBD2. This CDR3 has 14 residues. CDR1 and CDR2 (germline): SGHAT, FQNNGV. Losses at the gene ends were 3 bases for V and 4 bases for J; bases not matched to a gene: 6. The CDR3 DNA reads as TGTGCCAGCAGCTTCCGGGACTATAAATACGAGCAGTACTTC. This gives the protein CASSFRDYKYEQYF. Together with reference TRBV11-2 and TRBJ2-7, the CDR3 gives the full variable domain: EAGVAQSPRYKIIEKRQSVAFWCNPISGHATLYWYQQILGQGPKLLIQFQNNGVVDDSQLPKDRFSAERLKGVDSTLKIQPAKLEDSAVYLCASSFRDYKYEQYFGPGTRLTVT.

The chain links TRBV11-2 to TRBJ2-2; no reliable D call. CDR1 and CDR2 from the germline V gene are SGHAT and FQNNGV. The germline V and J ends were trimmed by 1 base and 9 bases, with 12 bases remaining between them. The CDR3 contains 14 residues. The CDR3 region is CASSLVGNLRELFF. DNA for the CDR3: TGTGCCAGCAGCTTAGTTGGCAATTTAAGGGAGCTGTTTTTT.

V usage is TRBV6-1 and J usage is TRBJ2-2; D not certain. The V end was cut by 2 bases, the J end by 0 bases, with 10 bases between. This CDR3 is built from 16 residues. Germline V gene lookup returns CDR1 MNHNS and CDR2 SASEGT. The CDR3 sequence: CASSELNNPNTGELFF. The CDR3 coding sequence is TGTGCCAGCAGTGAACTTAACAACCCGAACACCGGGGAGCTGTTTTTT.

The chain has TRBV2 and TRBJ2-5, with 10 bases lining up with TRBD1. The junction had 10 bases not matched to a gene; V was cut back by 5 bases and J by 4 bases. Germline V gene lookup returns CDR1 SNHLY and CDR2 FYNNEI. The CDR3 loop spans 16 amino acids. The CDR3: CASSQSGTGESETQYF. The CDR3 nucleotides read TGTGCCAGCAGTCAATCCGGGACAGGGGAATCAGAGACCCAGTACTTC.

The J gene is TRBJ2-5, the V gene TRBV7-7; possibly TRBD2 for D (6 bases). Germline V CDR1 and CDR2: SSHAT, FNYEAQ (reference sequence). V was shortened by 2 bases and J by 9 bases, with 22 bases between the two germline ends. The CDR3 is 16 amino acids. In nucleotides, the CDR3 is TGTGCCAGCAGCTTAAAGGTCAGCACTCGATGCGGGGCCCAGTACTTC. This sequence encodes CASSLKVSTRCGAQYF.

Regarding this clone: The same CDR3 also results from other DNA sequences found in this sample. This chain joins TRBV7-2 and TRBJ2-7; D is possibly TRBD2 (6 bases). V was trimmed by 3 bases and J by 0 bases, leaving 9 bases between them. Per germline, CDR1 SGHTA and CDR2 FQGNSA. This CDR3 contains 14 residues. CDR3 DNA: TGTGCCAGCAGCTTGGCGGGACGCTCCTACGAGCAGTACTTC. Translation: CASSLAGRSYEQYF.

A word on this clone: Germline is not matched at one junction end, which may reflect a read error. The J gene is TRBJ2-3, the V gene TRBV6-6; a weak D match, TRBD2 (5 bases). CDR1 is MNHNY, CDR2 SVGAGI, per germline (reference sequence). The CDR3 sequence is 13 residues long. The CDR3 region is CAISYGVTDTQYF. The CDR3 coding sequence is TGTGCCATCAGTTACGGGGTCACAGATACGCAGTATTTT.

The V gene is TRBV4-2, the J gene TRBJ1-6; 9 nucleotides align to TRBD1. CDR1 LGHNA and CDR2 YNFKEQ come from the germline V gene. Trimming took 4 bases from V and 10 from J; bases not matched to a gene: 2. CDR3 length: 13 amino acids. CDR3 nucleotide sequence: TGTGCCAGCAGCCGGGACAGGGAATCACCCCTCCACTTT. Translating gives CASSRDRESPLHF.

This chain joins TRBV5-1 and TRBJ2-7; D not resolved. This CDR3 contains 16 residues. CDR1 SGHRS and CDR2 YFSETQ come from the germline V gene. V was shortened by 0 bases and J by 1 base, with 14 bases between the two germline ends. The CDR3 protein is CASSLDPQQISYEQYF. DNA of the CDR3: TGCGCCAGCAGCTTGGATCCCCAACAGATTTCCTACGAGCAGTACTTC.